The clone carrying this T cell receptor (beta chain) showed up many times. Germline and junction disagree at one end, which may indicate a read error. In the study's own analysis: The study built a papillary thyroid cancer distant-metastasis classifier from CDR3 differences across clinicopathological groups. Using MiXCR, TCRdb re-called clones from the PCR reads. What appears here as the V and J calls and clone size reflects TCRdb's work, not the paper's. The sample holds tens of thousands of clones; roughly 29% are singletons and the top ten take 7.8%. Thyroid surgery was performed in patients who had received no treatment beforehand. This CDR3 is built from 13 residues. CDR1 SGHNT and CDR2 YYREEE come from the germline V gene (reference sequence). The sample comes from a study of metastatic and nonmetastatic thyroid tumors.

This receptor was taken from a female donor with papillary thyroid cancer or a benign thyroid nodule (not recorded which). Some clones in this sample may be carry-over from other donors' samples. The V call is TRBV5-4, the J call TRBJ1-3; D ambiguous. The sequenced sample was blood. CDR3 amino acids: CASSFEVGNTIYF. DNA of the CDR3: TGCGCCAGCAGCTTTGAGGTTGGAAACACCATATATTTT.